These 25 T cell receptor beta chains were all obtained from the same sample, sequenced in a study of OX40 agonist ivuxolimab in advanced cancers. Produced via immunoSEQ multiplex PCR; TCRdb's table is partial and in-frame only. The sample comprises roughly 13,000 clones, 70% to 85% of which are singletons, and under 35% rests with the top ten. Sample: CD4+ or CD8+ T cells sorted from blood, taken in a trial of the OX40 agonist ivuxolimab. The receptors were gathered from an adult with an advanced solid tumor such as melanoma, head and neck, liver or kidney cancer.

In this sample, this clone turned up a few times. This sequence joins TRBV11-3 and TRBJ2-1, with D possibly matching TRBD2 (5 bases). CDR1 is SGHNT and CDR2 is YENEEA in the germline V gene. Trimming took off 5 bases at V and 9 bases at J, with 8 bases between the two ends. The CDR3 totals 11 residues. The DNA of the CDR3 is TGTGCCAGCAGCCGAGGGCGTGAGCAGTTCTTC. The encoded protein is CASSRGREQFF. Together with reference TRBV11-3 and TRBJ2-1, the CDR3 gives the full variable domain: EAGVVQSPRYKIIEKKQPVAFWCNPISGHNTLYWYLQNLGQGPELLIRYENEEAVDDSQLPKDRFSAERLKGVDSTLKIQPAELGDSAVYLCASSRGREQFFGPGTRLTVL.

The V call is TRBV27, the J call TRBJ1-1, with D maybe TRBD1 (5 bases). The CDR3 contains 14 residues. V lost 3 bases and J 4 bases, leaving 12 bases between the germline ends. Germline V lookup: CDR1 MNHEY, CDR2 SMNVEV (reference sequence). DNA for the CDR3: TGTGCCAGCAGTTTGGGCCTTGGGACCACTGAAGCTTTCTTT. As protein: CASSLGLGTTEAFF.

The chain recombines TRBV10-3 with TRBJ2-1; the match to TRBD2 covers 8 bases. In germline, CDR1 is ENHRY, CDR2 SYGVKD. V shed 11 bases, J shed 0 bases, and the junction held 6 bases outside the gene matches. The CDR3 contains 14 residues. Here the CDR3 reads CAVSGSASYNEQFF. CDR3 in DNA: TGTGCCGTAAGCGGGAGTGCCTCCTACAATGAGCAGTTCTTC.

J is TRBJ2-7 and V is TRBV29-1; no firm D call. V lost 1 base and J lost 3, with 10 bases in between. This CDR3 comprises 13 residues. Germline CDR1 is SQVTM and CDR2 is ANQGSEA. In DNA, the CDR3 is TGCAGCGTTGAAGGTGGCGGAGACTACGAGCAGTACTTC. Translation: CSVEGGGDYEQYF.

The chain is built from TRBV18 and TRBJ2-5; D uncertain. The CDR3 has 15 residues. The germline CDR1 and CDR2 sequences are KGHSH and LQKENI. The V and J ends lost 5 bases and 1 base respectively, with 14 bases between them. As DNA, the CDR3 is TGTGCCAGCTCATCAATAGCCTTGTCCCAAGAGACCCAGTACTTC. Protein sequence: CASSSIALSQETQYF.

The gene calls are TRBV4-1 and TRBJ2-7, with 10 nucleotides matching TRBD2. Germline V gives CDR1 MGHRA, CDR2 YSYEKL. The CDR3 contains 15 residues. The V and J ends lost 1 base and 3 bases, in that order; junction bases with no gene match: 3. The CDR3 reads CASSQVLAGDYEQYF. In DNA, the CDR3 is TGCGCCAGCAGCCAAGTTCTAGCGGGGGACTACGAGCAGTACTTC.

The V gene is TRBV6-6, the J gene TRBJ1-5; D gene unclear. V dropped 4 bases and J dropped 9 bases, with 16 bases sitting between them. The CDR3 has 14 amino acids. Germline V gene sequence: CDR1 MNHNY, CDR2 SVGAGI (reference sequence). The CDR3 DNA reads TGTGCCAGCAGTTCCGGGCCAGGCACATGGCCCCAGCATTTT. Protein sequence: CASSSGPGTWPQHF.

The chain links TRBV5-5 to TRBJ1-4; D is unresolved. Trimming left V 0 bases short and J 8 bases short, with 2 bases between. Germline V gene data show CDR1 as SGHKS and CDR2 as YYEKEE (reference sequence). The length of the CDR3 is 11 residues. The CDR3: CASSLEEKLFF. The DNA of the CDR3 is TGTGCCAGCAGCTTGGAAGAAAAACTGTTTTTT.

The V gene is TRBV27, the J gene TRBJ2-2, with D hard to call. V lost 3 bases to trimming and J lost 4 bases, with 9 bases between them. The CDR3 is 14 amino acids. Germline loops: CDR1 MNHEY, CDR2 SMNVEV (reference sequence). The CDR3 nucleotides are TGTGCCAGCAGTTTCGGTTCGGCCACCGGGGAGCTGTTTTTT. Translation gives CASSFGSATGELFF.

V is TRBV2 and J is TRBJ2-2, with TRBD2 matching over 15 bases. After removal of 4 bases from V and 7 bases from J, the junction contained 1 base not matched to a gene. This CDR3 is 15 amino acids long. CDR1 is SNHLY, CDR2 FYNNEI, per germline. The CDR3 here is CASSGTSGRGGELFF. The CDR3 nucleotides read TGTGCCAGCAGTGGGACTAGCGGGAGGGGCGGGGAGCTGTTTTTT.

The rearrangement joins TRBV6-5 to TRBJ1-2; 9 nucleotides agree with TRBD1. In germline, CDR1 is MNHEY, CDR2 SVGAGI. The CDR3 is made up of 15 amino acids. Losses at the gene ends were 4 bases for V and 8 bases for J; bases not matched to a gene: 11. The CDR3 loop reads CASSSPGTGPRGYTF. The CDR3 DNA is TGTGCCAGCAGTTCCCCCGGGACAGGGCCTAGAGGCTACACCTTC.

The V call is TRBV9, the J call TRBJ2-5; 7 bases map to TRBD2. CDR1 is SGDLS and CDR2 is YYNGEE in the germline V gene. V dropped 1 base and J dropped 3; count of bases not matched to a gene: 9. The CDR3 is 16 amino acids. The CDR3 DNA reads TGTGCCAGCAGCGTATCCGTGGGAGGGCCCGAAGAGACCCAGTACTTC. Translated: CASSVSVGGPEETQYF. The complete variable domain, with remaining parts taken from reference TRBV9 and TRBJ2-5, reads DSGVTQTPKHLITATGQRVTLRCSPRSGDLSVYWYQQSLDQGLQFLIQYYNGEERAKGNILERFSAQQFPDLHSELNLSSLELGDSALYFCASSVSVGGPEETQYFGPGTRLLVL.

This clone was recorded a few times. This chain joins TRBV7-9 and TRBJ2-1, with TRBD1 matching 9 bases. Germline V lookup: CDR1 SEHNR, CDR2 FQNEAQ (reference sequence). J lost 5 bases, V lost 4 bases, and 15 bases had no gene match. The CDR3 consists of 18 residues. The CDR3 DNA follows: TGTGCCAGCAGCTCAAGGGGGGCCGGGACAGGGCTCAACAATGAGCAGTTCTTC. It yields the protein CASSSRGAGTGLNNEQFF.

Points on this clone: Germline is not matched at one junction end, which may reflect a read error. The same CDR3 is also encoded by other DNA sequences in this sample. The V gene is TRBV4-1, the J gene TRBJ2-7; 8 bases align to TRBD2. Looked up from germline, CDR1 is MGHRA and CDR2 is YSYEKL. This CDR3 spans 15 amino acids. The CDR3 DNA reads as TGCGCTAGCAGCCAAGATTTGGGACTAGGCTACGAGCAGTACTTC. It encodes CASSQDLGLGYEQYF.

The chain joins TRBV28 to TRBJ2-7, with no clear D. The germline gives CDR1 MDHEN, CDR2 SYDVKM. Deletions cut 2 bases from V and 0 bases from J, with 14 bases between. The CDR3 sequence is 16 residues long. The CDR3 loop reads CASSLPYWRSSYEQYF. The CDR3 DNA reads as TGTGCCAGCAGTTTACCCTACTGGCGGAGCTCCTACGAGCAGTACTTC.

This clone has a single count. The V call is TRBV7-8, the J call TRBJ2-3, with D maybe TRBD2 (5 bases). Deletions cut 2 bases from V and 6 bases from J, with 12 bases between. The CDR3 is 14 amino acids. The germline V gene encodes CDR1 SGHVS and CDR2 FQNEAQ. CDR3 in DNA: TGTGCCAGCAGCTTAACTATTAGCGCCGATACGCAGTATTTT. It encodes CASSLTISADTQYF.

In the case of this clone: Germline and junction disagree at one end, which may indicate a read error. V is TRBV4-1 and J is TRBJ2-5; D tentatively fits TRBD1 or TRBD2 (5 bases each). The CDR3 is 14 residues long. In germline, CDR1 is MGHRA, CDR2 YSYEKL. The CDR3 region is CASSFRDGQETQYF. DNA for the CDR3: TGTGCCAGCAGCTTCCGGGACGGACAAGAGACCCAGTACTTC.

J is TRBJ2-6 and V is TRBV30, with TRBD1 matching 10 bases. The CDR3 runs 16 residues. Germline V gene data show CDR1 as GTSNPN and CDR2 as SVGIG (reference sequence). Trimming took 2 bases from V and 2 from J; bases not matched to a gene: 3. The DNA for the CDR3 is TGTGCCTGGAGTACCGGGACAGGGGCTGGGGCCAACGTCCTGACTTTC. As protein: CAWSTGTGAGANVLTF.

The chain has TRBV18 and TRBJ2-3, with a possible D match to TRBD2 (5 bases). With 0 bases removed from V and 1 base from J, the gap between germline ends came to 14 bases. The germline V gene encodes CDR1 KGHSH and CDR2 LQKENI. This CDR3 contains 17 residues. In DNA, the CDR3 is TGTGCCAGCTCACCACCGTCGAGACTAATGGGCACAGATACGCAGTATTTT. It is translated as CASSPPSRLMGTDTQYF.

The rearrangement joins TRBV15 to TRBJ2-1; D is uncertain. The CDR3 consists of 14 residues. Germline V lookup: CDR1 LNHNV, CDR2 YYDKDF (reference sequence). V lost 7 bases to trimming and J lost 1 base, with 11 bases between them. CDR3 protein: CATTSGSSYNEQFF. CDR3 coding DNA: TGTGCCACCACCTCGGGCAGTTCCTACAATGAGCAGTTCTTC.

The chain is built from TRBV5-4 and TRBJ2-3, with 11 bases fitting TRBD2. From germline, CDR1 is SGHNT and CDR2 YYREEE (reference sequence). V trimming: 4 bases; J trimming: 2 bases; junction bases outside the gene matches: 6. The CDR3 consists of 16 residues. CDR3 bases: TGTGCCAGCAGCCTGACGGGACTAGCGGACACAGATACGCAGTATTTT. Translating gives CASSLTGLADTDTQYF.

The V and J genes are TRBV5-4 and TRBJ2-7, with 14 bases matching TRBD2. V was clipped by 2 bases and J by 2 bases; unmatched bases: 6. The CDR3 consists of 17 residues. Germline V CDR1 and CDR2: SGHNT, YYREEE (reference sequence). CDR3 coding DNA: TGTGCCAGCAGCTTCTCGATGGGACTAGCGGGAGCCTACGAGCAGTACTTC. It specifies CASSFSMGLAGAYEQYF.

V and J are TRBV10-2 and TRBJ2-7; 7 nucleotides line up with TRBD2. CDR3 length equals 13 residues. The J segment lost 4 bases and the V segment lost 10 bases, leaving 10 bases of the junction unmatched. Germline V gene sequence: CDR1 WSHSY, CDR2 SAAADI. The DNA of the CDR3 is TGCGCCACCTTCGGGGGGAGAGGGTACGAGCAGTACTTC. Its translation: CATFGGRGYEQYF.

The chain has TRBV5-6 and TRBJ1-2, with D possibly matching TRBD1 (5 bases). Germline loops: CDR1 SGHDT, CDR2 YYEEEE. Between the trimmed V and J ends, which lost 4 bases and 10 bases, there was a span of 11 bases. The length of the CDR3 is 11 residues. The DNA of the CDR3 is TGTGCCAGCAGCGGCATCAGGGACTACACCTTC. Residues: CASSGIRDYTF. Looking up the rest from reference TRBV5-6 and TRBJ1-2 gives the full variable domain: DAGVTQSPTHLIKTRGQQVTLRCSPKSGHDTVSWYQQALGQGPQFIFQYYEEEERQRGNFPDRFSGHQFPNYSSELNVNALLLGDSALYLCASSGIRDYTFGSGTRLTVV.

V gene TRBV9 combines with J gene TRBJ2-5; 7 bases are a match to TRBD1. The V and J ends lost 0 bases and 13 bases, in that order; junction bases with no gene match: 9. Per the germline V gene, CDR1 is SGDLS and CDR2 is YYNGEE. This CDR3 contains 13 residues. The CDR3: CASSVGGQDDPYF. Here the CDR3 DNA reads TGTGCCAGCAGCGTAGGTGGACAGGACGATCCGTACTTC.